The 16 T cell receptor beta chains listed next were all sequenced from one sample in a study of lymphopenia after photon versus proton radiotherapy. TCRdb keeps only in-frame clones here, not all; method: immunoSEQ multiplex PCR. The repertoire holds about 26,000 clones, with under 85% as singletons. This specimen consisted of peripheral blood, obtained from a patient treated with photon-based radiotherapy. The origin of the receptors is a woman between 50 and 59 years old with pancreatic cancer.

This chain uses TRBV7-2 with TRBJ2-1; 9 bases are shared with TRBD2. V lost 3 bases, J lost 7 bases, and 7 bases stayed unmatched. Germline V CDR1 and CDR2: SGHTA, FQGNSA. This CDR3 has 15 residues. CDR3 sequence: CASSFSGTSRNEQFF. The CDR3 nucleotides read TGTGCCAGCAGCTTTAGTGGGACTAGCAGAAATGAGCAGTTCTTC.

There are a few counts of this clone. V gene TRBV27 combines with J gene TRBJ2-7; D remains unclear. Germline-derived CDR1 and CDR2 are MNHEY and SMNVEV (reference sequence). The CDR3 spans 13 residues. V gave up 6 bases and J gave up 9 bases, with 18 bases separating them. The CDR3 loop is CASSAFDPKGQYF. For the CDR3, the DNA is TGTGCCAGCAGCGCCTTCGACCCCAAAGGGCAGTACTTC.

The V call is TRBV30, the J call TRBJ2-1, with 11 bases identical to TRBD2. CDR3 size: 17 residues. Germline CDR1 is GTSNPN and CDR2 is SVGIG (reference sequence). V shed 1 base, J shed 3 bases, and the junction held 8 bases outside the gene matches. Here the CDR3 DNA reads TGTGCCTGGAGTGCCTTCGGACTAGCGGGCGTCTACAATGAGCAGTTCTTC. It encodes CAWSAFGLAGVYNEQFF.

This rearrangement joins TRBV4-2 to TRBJ2-1; 7 nucleotides line up with TRBD2. J was trimmed by 5 bases and V by 0 bases; bases with no gene match: 4. The CDR3 runs to 15 residues. Germline CDR1 is LGHNA and CDR2 is YNFKEQ. The CDR3 DNA reads as TGTGCCAGCAGCCAAGATCGGGGGGTGAACAATGAGCAGTTCTTC. It is translated as CASSQDRGVNNEQFF.

This chain joins TRBV19 and TRBJ1-1, with D possibly matching TRBD1 (6 bases). V dropped 5 bases and J dropped 1 base, with 17 bases sitting between them. Germline CDR1 and CDR2: LNHDA and SQIVND (reference sequence). There are 16 residues in the CDR3. CDR3 DNA: TGTGCCAGTAGTTGGGGTGGGGGGCTCAAGAACACTGAAGCTTTCTTT. Protein: CASSWGGGLKNTEAFF.

V and J are TRBV29-1 and TRBJ2-3; 16 bases line up with TRBD2. This CDR3 region has 15 residues. Germline-derived CDR1 and CDR2 are SQVTM and ANQGSEA. With V trimmed by 6 bases and J by 4 bases, 4 bases remained unmatched. The CDR3 spells CSVDGTSGRADTQYF. CDR3 coding DNA: TGCAGCGTCGACGGGACTAGCGGGAGGGCAGATACGCAGTATTTT.

The chain employs TRBV5-4 and TRBJ2-5; possibly TRBD2 for D (5 bases). Germline CDR1 is SGHNT and CDR2 is YYREEE (reference sequence). The V and J ends lost 0 bases and 4 bases respectively, with 7 bases between them. This CDR3 spans 13 amino acids. The CDR3 DNA reads as TGTGCCAGCAGCTTGGAACTAGGAGAGACCCAGTACTTC. As protein: CASSLELGETQYF.

The genes are TRBV5-6 and TRBJ1-2; the D gene is possibly TRBD1 (5 bases). The CDR3 covers 14 residues. V dropped 4 bases and J dropped 5 bases, with 15 bases sitting between them. CDR1 SGHDT and CDR2 YYEEEE come from the germline V gene. As DNA, the CDR3 is TGTGCCAGCAGCCACGACAGCCGCATTTATGGCTACACCTTC. It yields the protein CASSHDSRIYGYTF.

The CDR3 sequence: CASSQSGLAGSSYNEQFF. CDR3 sequence (DNA): TGTGCCAGCAGCCAATCGGGACTAGCTGGAAGCTCCTACAATGAGCAGTTCTTC. The genes are TRBV16 and TRBJ2-1; TRBD2 matches 9 bases. In germline, CDR1 is KGHSY, CDR2 FQNENV. The CDR3 covers 18 residues. The ends lost 0 bases at V and 0 bases at J; junction bases unmatched: 6.

The J gene is TRBJ2-2, the V gene TRBV28; 7 bases map to TRBD2. The ends lost 2 bases at V and 5 bases at J; junction bases unmatched: 8. CDR1 and CDR2 (germline): MDHEN, SYDVKM. This CDR3 comprises 16 residues. CDR3 region: CASSLVAGAATGELFF. As DNA, the CDR3 is TGTGCCAGCAGTTTAGTAGCGGGCGCAGCGACCGGGGAGCTGTTTTTT. The full variable domain, in which reference TRBV28 and TRBJ2-2 provide the parts outside the CDR3, is DVKVTQSSRYLVKRTGEKVFLECVQDMDHENMFWYRQDPGLGLRLIYFSYDVKMKEKGDIPEGYSVSREKKERFSLILESASTNQTSMYLCASSLVAGAATGELFFGEGSRLTVL.

J is TRBJ2-7 and V is TRBV6-1; D not certain. V was shortened by 7 bases and J by 2 bases, with 15 bases between the two germline ends. The CDR3 loop spans 14 amino acids. CDR1 and CDR2 from the germline V gene are MNHNS and SASEGT. The CDR3 sequence: CASTERAAAYEQYF. CDR3 in DNA: TGTGCCAGCACCGAAAGGGCAGCCGCCTACGAGCAGTACTTC.

The rearrangement joins TRBV11-2 to TRBJ2-3; D is possibly TRBD1 (6 bases). This CDR3 comprises 12 residues. Germline CDR1 is SGHAT and CDR2 is FQNNGV. V gave up 5 bases and J gave up 5 bases, with 8 bases separating them. CDR3 coding DNA: TGTGCCAGCAGCCCGACAGGAGATACGCAGTATTTT. This translates into CASSPTGDTQYF.

With regard to this clone: A junction boundary mismatches the germline segment, possibly from a read error. The genes are TRBV7-2 and TRBJ1-4; 8 bases map to TRBD1. There are 13 residues in the CDR3. Germline V gene lookup returns CDR1 SGHTA and CDR2 FQGNSA. The CDR3 spells CASTRGLGEKLFF. In DNA, the CDR3 is TGTGCTAGCACCAGGGGGCTGGGAGAAAAACTGTTTTTT. Combining the CDR3 with reference TRBV7-2 and TRBJ1-4 gives the whole variable domain GAGVSQSPSNKVTEKGKDVELRCDPISGHTALYWYRQSLGQGLEFLIYFQGNSAPDKSGLPSDRFSAERTGGSVSTLTIQRTQQEDSAVYLCASTRGLGEKLFFGSGTQLSVL.

The chain has TRBV28 and TRBJ1-2; 7 bases are shared with TRBD1. This CDR3 spans 14 amino acids. Per the germline V gene, CDR1 is MDHEN and CDR2 is SYDVKM. Trimming cost V 6 bases and J 4 bases; bases outside gene matches: 8. DNA of the CDR3: TGTGCCAGCAGGTCTTCAGCAGGGGGCTATGGCTACACCTTC. Its translation is CASRSSAGGYGYTF.

This chain joins TRBV27 and TRBJ2-7, with 9 positions matching TRBD1. Losses at the gene ends were 5 bases for V and 2 bases for J; bases not matched to a gene: 1. Looked up from germline, CDR1 is MNHEY and CDR2 is SMNVEV (reference sequence). The CDR3 runs 13 residues. CDR3 region: CASSRQGAYEQYF. The CDR3 bases are TGTGCCAGCAGTCGACAGGGGGCCTACGAGCAGTACTTC.

The chain carries TRBV5-1 and TRBJ2-3; tentative D call: TRBD1 (5 bases). The V end lost 1 base, the J end lost 3 bases, and 15 bases lay between the germline ends. Germline assignment: CDR1 SGHRS and CDR2 YFSETQ. The CDR3 covers 16 residues. For the CDR3, the DNA is TGCGCCAGCAGCTTGAGTGCAGGGCCTCCTACAGATACGCAGTATTTT. This translates into CASSLSAGPPTDTQYF. The whole variable domain, remainder taken from reference TRBV5-1 and TRBJ2-3, is KAGVTQTPRYLIKTRGQQVTLSCSPISGHRSVSWYQQTPGQGLQFLFEYFSETQRNKGNFPGRFSGRQFSNSRSEMNVSTLELGDSALYLCASSLSAGPPTDTQYFGPGTRLTVL.